This TCR beta chain appears in the sequencing data of a study of T-cell reconstitution after alpha-beta-depleted transplantation in children (dated by TCRdb to 2016 to 2017). Study-wide context: T-cell immune reconstitution after TCRalphabeta/CD19-depleted allogeneic hematopoietic cell transplantation in children was quantitatively tracked in the study by means of TCR repertoire profiling. The paper as a whole reports these results and caveats: About two months after transplant, the apparently early recovery of alphabetaT-cell counts reportedly depended on just several hundred clones that had expanded rapidly and came from non-depleted graft cells. The high TCRbeta diversity at day 60 in some patients was ascribed to recipient T cells and intrathymic progenitors that had survived conditioning. Over the following months the frequencies of hyperexpanded clones went down, and after one year T-cell counts and TCRbeta diversity were mostly credited to newly produced T cells.

The library was generated by PCR. Instrument used: Illumina HiSeq 2500. TCR library preparation used molecular barcoding, with unique molecular identifiers applied to normalize quantification of the TCRbeta repertoire. In TCRdb, the public reads were trimmed at Q25 with fastp and aligned with MiXCR, with productive beta chains retained. Each CDR3 protein appears once, grouped with its most common genes and DNA. This sample holds fewer than 250,000 distinct CDR3 sequences; approximately 17% were observed only once. The ten largest make up around 45% of the sample. Taken with the paper, the label for treatment or condition translates to: allogeneic hematopoietic cell transplantation with graft depleted of TCRalphabeta T cells and CD19 B cells. TCRalphabeta/CD19-depleted allogeneic hematopoietic cell grafts were given to the transplant recipients, all of whom were children. This clonotype was observed a few times. Its antigen is still unknown. The record has no base qualities; no much larger clone is one base away.

V is trimmed back by 2 bases and J by 12 bases, and the junction contains 5 bases that no gene match accounts for. CDR1 SQVTM and CDR2 ANQGSEA were looked up in the germline V gene. The CDR3 contains 13 residues, cysteine and phenylalanine counted. CDR3 DNA only is kept here, 39 bases in frame from base 1. The sequence links TRBV29-1 to TRBJ2-1, and 12 junctional nucleotides match TRBD2. The receptor comes from a male patient under 10 years old who had a stem cell transplant for acute lymphoblastic leukemia, so the T cells may come from the graft donor. Sequences were derived from PBMCs, mostly from graft donor cells, sampled 360 days after TCRalphabeta/CD19-depleted stem cell transplant. The DNA sequence is given as TGCAGCGTTGAAAGGACTAGCGGGGCCTTGCAGTTCTTC. Its product reads: CSVERTSGALQFF.